The rows below give T cell receptor beta chains drawn from one sample of a study of blood T cell repertoires in COVID-19. TCRdb's copy holds only in-frame clones and misses some; the assay was immunoSEQ multiplex PCR. The table records some 65,000 clones, 65% to 75% of them present only once. Sequencing used peripheral blood. These receptors were taken from a woman aged 80 or over with acute or convalescent COVID-19. Each CDR3 is given without its conserved first and last residue. Each record gives: V gene, clone size, CDR3 protein. A row's size may be missing; if present it is once, few, many or a size class.

TRBV6-1,-,ASSFQDSSYNEQF
TRBV29-1,-,SVGGGKNIQY
TRBV30,-,AWNPGQGYGYT
TRBV5-6,-,ASSVDRVREQY
TRBV5-8,-,ASSLELNQH
TRBV28,-,ASRTFNRGRNQPQH
TRBV5-1,-,ASSPATGGGYGYT
TRBV6-6,-,ASSLGGQGHQPRH
TRBV30,-,AWSVGGTNEKLF
TRBV29-1,-,SVGSASYGYT
TRBV4-2,-,ASSQVQSSSYNEQF
TRBV19,few,ASTLWANQPQH
TRBV2,-,ASRAFLDTGELF
TRBV7-2,-,ASSLGRDQPQH
TRBV21-1,once,ASPVGETQY
TRBV28,-,ASTPGGDTQY
TRBV6-4,medium-sized,ASSEGDPGGYNEQF
TRBV4-3,once,ASSQSLAGVEQY
TRBV5-1,few,ASSPGQLMGGYT
TRBV7-2,few,ASSLDSYYGYT
TRBV3-1/TRBV3-2,-,ASSQGQGGQPQH
TRBV7-9,once,ASSQQTSGGEGNEQF
TRBV5-5,-,ASSLVLAGRFSGEQF
TRBV6-4,-,ASSDAQGTGYNEQF
TRBV19,-,ASAADSISYEQY
TRBV2,many,ASSDWGQKNTEAF
TRBV28,-,ASSLGRRQRTEAF
TRBV28,-,ASSFEGFSSGNQPQH
TRBV7-8,-,ASSLARGDSANEQF